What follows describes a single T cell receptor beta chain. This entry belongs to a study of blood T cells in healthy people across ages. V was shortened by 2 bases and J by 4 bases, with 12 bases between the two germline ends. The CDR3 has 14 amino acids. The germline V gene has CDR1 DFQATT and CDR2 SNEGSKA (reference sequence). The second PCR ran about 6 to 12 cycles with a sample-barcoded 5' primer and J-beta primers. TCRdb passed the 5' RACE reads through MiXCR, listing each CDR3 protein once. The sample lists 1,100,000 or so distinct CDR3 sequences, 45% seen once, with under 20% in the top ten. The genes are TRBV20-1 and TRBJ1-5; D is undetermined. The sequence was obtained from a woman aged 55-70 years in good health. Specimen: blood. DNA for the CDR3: TGCAGTGCTAGAAGTCGGGCAATAAATCAGCCCCAGCATTTT. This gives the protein CSARSRAINQPQHF.